A selection of T cell receptor beta chains follows, all from one sample in a study of T cell responses to AZD1222 COVID-19 vaccine. Assay: immunoSEQ multiplex PCR; the TCRdb copy retains only in-frame clones and omits some. The sample yields roughly 140,000 clones, more than 75% seen once. The sequenced sample was peripheral blood, obtained 28 days after the second AZD1222 dose. The receptors originated from an adult who received the AZD1222 COVID-19 vaccine. Both conserved end residues are trimmed from each CDR3.

v_gene: TRBV19; j_gene: TRBJ2-4; CDR3aa: ASSIDDPSFGIPKNIQY
v_gene: TRBV27; j_gene: TRBJ1-5; CDR3aa: ASSLEGSNQPQH
v_gene: TRBV5-6; j_gene: TRBJ2-3; CDR3aa: ASSFTATDTQY
v_gene: TRBV15; j_gene: TRBJ2-4; CDR3aa: ATSRGPGVKNIQY
v_gene: TRBV19; j_gene: TRBJ2-6; CDR3aa: ASSLFTSGANVLT
v_gene: TRBV6-2/TRBV6-3; j_gene: TRBJ2-1; CDR3aa: ASSSPGGPIYNEQF
v_gene: TRBV12-3/TRBV12-4; j_gene: TRBJ2-7; CDR3aa: ASSRGQSYEQY
v_gene: TRBV18; j_gene: TRBJ2-4; CDR3aa: ASSPLARTGVEAKNIQY
v_gene: TRBV7-3; j_gene: TRBJ1-2; CDR3aa: ASSAQADRAGYT
v_gene: TRBV11-2; j_gene: TRBJ2-7; CDR3aa: ASSPTRAGGSYEQY
v_gene: TRBV9; j_gene: TRBJ2-1; CDR3aa: ASSAPGQGTAEQF
v_gene: TRBV4-3; j_gene: TRBJ2-5; CDR3aa: ASSQGGTTQETQY
v_gene: TRBV19; j_gene: TRBJ2-5; CDR3aa: ASSIPASGSQTQY
v_gene: TRBV28; j_gene: TRBJ2-2; CDR3aa: ASSPVGELF
v_gene: TRBV19; j_gene: TRBJ1-2; CDR3aa: ASSIRQALYGYT
v_gene: TRBV11-2; j_gene: TRBJ2-2; CDR3aa: ASSLGQGNGELF
v_gene: TRBV28; j_gene: TRBJ1-2; CDR3aa: ASSPLNYGYT
v_gene: TRBV27; j_gene: TRBJ1-6; CDR3aa: ASSSTGGSPLH
v_gene: TRBV5-1; j_gene: TRBJ2-3; CDR3aa: ASSLDGQGTDTQY
v_gene: TRBV19; j_gene: TRBJ1-2; CDR3aa: ASSLPRGSGGEGYT
v_gene: TRBV30; j_gene: TRBJ1-2; CDR3aa: AWSVSGHYGYT
v_gene: TRBV11-2; j_gene: TRBJ2-1; CDR3aa: ASSLNSGGRNEQF
v_gene: TRBV28; j_gene: TRBJ1-1; CDR3aa: ASSPPGSNTEAF
v_gene: TRBV28; j_gene: TRBJ1-3; CDR3aa: ASSSAGAGNTIY
v_gene: TRBV5-1; j_gene: TRBJ2-3; CDR3aa: ASSSGRLASTDTQY
v_gene: TRBV2; j_gene: TRBJ1-2; CDR3aa: ASSPEGGYT
v_gene: TRBV5-1; j_gene: TRBJ1-1; CDR3aa: ASSRSGNIEAF
v_gene: TRBV5-1; j_gene: TRBJ1-1; CDR3aa: ASSLTGGSIEAF
v_gene: TRBV14; j_gene: TRBJ2-2; CDR3aa: ASSRDLGDGGAGELF
v_gene: TRBV5-1; j_gene: TRBJ2-2; CDR3aa: ATRWSQNTGELF
v_gene: TRBV4-3; j_gene: TRBJ2-1; CDR3aa: ASSQGVGLAYNEQF
v_gene: TRBV6-2/TRBV6-3; j_gene: TRBJ1-5; CDR3aa: ASSSFGTLSNQPQH
v_gene: TRBV6-5; j_gene: TRBJ2-7; CDR3aa: ASSYQASGTYEQY
v_gene: TRBV6-6; j_gene: TRBJ2-2; CDR3aa: ASSLTGTLTGELF
v_gene: TRBV3-1/TRBV3-2; j_gene: TRBJ2-1; CDR3aa: ASSQKGGFSGRPNNEQF
v_gene: TRBV3-1/TRBV3-2; j_gene: TRBJ1-6; CDR3aa: ASRRGTPGANSPLH
v_gene: TRBV11-3; j_gene: TRBJ1-6; CDR3aa: ASSLNRDSPLH
v_gene: TRBV9; j_gene: TRBJ2-1; CDR3aa: ASSSYLTSGYNEQF
v_gene: TRBV12-3/TRBV12-4; j_gene: TRBJ1-2; CDR3aa: ASSRQVNYGYT
v_gene: TRBV3-1/TRBV3-2; j_gene: TRBJ1-5; CDR3aa: ASSQAGNQPQH
v_gene: TRBV4-3; j_gene: TRBJ1-3; CDR3aa: ASSQDAGAAGNTIY
v_gene: TRBV12-3/TRBV12-4; j_gene: TRBJ1-2; CDR3aa: ASSFTNYGYT
v_gene: TRBV28; j_gene: TRBJ2-7; CDR3aa: ASVENSAYEQY
v_gene: TRBV27; j_gene: TRBJ2-7; CDR3aa: ASSLSASYEQY
v_gene: TRBV5-1; j_gene: TRBJ2-1; CDR3aa: ASSLDSGRTSDEQF
v_gene: TRBV10-3; j_gene: TRBJ1-1; CDR3aa: ASKPTGGNTEAF
v_gene: TRBV27; j_gene: TRBJ2-2; CDR3aa: ASSPLQGSGELF
v_gene: TRBV6-2/TRBV6-3; j_gene: TRBJ2-3; CDR3aa: ASSYFGREADTQY
v_gene: TRBV10-3; j_gene: TRBJ2-7; CDR3aa: AISEAGGSYEQY
v_gene: TRBV4-3; j_gene: TRBJ2-3; CDR3aa: ASSQSGSGASTDTQY
v_gene: TRBV9; j_gene: TRBJ1-3; CDR3aa: ASTTSSGGPGNTIY
v_gene: TRBV6-5; j_gene: TRBJ2-4; CDR3aa: ASKSAGAKNIQY
v_gene: TRBV5-1; j_gene: TRBJ2-2; CDR3aa: ASSLGGTGKTGELF
v_gene: TRBV24-1; j_gene: TRBJ1-4; CDR3aa: ATSDSSVGQGNEKLF
v_gene: TRBV3-1/TRBV3-2; j_gene: TRBJ2-1; CDR3aa: ASSQDWLREQF
v_gene: TRBV30; j_gene: TRBJ2-1; CDR3aa: AWSRGLAGDNEQF
v_gene: TRBV7-9; j_gene: TRBJ2-7; CDR3aa: ASSLVVGPSGSTYEQY
v_gene: TRBV28; j_gene: TRBJ2-2; CDR3aa: ASRLDTWITGELF
v_gene: TRBV7-3; j_gene: TRBJ1-1; CDR3aa: ASSPTLAGGPTEAF